The source of this TCR beta chain is a study of long-term antiretroviral therapy in people with HIV. Whole-study findings and limits: At every time point, clones expanded before ART dominated the repertoire.

immunoSEQ v3.0 was run at survey level. Clones were read by immunoSEQ multiplex PCR, and TCRdb kept only the in-frame ones, dropping some. The data contain approximately 13,000 clones, roughly 77% of them singletons. Treatment for every participant with HIV took place in the United States. Comments on this clone: Its antigen remains unidentified.

This TCR was sampled from a man between 40 and 49 years old with HIV. Sequencing used unsorted PBMCs, obtained 3.1 years after starting antiretroviral therapy.

CDR3 coding DNA: TGTGCCACCAGCAGGACAGGACCTCCTAACTATGGCTACACCTTC. It codes for CATSRTGPPNYGYTF. This rearrangement joins TRBV15 to TRBJ1-2, with D possibly matching TRBD1 (6 bases). This CDR3 has 15 amino acids. The V end was cut by 3 bases, the J end by 0 bases, with 11 bases between. Germline assignment: CDR1 LNHNV and CDR2 YYDKDF (reference sequence).